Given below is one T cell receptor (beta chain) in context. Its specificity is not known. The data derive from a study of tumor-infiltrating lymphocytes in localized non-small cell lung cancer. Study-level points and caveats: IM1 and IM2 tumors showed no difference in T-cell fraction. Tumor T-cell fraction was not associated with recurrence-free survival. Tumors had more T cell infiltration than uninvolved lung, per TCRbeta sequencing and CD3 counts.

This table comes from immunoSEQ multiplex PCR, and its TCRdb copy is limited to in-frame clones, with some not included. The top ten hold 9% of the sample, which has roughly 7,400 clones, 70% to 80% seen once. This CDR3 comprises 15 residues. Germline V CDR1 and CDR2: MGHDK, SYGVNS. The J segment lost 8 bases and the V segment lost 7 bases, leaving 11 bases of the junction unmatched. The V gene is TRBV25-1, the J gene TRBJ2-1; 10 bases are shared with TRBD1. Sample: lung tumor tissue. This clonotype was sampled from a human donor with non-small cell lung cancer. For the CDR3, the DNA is TGTGCCAGCACCGAATCTGGGACAGGGGTCGATGAGCAGTTCTTC. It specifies CASTESGTGVDEQFF.